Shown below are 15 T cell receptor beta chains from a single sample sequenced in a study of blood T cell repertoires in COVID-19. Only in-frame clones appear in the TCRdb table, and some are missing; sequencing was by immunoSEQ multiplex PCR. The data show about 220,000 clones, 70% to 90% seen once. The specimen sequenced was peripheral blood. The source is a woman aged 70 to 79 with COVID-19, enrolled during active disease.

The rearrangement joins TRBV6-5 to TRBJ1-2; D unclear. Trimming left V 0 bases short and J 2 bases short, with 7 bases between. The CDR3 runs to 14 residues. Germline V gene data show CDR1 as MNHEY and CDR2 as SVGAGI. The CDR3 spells CASSYSRGNYGYTF. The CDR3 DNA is TGTGCCAGCAGTTACTCGAGAGGAAACTATGGCTACACCTTC.

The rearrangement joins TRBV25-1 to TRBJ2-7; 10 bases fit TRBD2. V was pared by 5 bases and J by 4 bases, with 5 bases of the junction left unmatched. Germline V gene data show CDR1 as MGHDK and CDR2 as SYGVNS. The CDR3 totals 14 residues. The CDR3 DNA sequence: TGTGCCAGCAGTCGAGCGGGAGGGCCGTACGAGCAGTACTTC. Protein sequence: CASSRAGGPYEQYF.

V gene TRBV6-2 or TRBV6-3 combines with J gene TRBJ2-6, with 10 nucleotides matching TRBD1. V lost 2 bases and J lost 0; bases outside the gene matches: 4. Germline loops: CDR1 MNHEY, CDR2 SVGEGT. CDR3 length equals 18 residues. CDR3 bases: TGTGCCAGCAGTTACGTGGGACAGGGGTTCTCTGGGGCCAACGTCCTGACTTTC. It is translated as CASSYVGQGFSGANVLTF.

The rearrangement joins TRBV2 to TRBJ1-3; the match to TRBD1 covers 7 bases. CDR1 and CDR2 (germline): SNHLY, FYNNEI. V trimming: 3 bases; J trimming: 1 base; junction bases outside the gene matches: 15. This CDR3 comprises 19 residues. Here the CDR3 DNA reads TGTGCCAGCAGTGACGTATCCCCCCACAGGGGAACGTCTGGAAACACCATATATTTT. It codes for CASSDVSPHRGTSGNTIYF.

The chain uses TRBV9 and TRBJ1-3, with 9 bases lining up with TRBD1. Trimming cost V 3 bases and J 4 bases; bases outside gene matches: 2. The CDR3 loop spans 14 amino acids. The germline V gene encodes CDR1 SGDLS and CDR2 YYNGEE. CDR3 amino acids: CASSATGGGNTIYF. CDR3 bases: TGTGCCAGCAGCGCGACAGGGGGAGGAAACACCATATATTTT.

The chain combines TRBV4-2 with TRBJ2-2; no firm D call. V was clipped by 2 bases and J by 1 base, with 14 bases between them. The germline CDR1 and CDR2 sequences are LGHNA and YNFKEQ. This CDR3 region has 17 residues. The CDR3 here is CASSQMQVGENTGELFF. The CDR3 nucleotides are TGTGCCAGCAGCCAAATGCAGGTCGGTGAGAACACCGGGGAGCTGTTTTTT.

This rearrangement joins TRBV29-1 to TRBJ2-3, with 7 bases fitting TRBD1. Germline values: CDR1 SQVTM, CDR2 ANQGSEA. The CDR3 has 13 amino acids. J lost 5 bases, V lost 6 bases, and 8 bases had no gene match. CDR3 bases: TGCAGCGTGGGGACAGTGGTGGTAGATACGCAGTATTTT. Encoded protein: CSVGTVVVDTQYF.

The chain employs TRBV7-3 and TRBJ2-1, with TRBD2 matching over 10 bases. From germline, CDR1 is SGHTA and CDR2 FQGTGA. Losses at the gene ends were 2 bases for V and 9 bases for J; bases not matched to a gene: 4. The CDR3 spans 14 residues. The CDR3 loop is CASSLQREGFEQFF. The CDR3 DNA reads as TGTGCCAGCAGCTTACAGCGGGAGGGCTTTGAGCAGTTCTTC. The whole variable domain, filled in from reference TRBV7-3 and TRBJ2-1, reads GAGVSQTPSNKVTEKGKYVELRCDPISGHTALYWYRQSLGQGPEFLIYFQGTGAADDSGLPNDRFFAVRPEGSVSTLKIQRTERGDSAVYLCASSLQREGFEQFFGPGTRLTVL.

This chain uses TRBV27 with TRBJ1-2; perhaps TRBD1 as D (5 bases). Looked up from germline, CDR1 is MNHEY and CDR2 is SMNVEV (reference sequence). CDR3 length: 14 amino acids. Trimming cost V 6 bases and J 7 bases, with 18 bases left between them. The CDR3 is CASRNGEGAFGYTF. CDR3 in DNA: TGTGCCAGCAGGAATGGGGAAGGGGCGTTTGGCTACACCTTC.

The CDR3 loop is CAWSSLRGTSPLHF. As DNA, the CDR3 is TGTGCCTGGAGTTCTCTCAGGGGAACCTCACCCCTCCACTTT. The chain uses TRBV30 and TRBJ1-6; possibly TRBD1 for D (6 bases). From germline, CDR1 is GTSNPN and CDR2 SVGIG (reference sequence). This CDR3 has 14 amino acids. Trimming stripped 2 bases from V and 10 bases from J, with 15 bases between.

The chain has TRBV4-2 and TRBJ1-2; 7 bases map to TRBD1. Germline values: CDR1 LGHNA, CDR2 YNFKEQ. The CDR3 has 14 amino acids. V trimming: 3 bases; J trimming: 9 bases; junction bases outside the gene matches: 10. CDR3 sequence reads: CASSQKNRGRSYTF. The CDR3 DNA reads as TGTGCCAGCAGCCAGAAGAACAGGGGCCGAAGCTACACCTTC.

CDR3: CASSFGAQGASGYTF. The CDR3 region has the DNA TGTGCCAGCAGTTTTGGGGCCCAGGGGGCGAGTGGCTACACCTTC. The chain has TRBV28 and TRBJ1-2; TRBD1 agrees at 8 bases. V shed 3 bases and J 7 bases; nucleotides not matched to a gene: 10. The CDR3 length is 15 residues. CDR1 is MDHEN and CDR2 is SYDVKM in the germline V gene.

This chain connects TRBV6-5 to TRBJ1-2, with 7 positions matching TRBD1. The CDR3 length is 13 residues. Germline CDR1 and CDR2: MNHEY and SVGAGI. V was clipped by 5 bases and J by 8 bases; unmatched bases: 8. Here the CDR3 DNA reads TGTGCCAGCAGTACCGGGACAGTGGAGGGCTACACCTTC. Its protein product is CASSTGTVEGYTF.

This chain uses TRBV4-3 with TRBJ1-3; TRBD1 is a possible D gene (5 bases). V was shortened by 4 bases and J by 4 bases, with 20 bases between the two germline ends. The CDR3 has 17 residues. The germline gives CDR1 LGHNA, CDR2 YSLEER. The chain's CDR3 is CASSLRGWGSPGNTIYF. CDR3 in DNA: TGCGCCAGCAGCCTCCGGGGGTGGGGGTCTCCCGGAAACACCATATATTTT.

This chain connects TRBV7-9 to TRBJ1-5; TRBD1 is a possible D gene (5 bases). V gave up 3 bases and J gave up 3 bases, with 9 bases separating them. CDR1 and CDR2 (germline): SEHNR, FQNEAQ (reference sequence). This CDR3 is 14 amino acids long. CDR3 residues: CASSFGASNQPQHF. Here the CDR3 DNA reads TGTGCCAGCAGCTTTGGGGCTTCCAATCAGCCCCAGCATTTT.